A single sample is the source of the 21 T cell receptor beta chains below, sequenced in a study of cytomegalovirus exposure and HLA in healthy donors. PCR used 60 Vbeta primers and 13 Jbeta primers. The repertoire was sequenced with immunoSEQ multiplex PCR; TCRdb's copy has only in-frame clones and lacks some. This table has tens of thousands of clones, 70% to 85% appearing once. The source material was PBMCs. The receptors come from a man aged 45-65 years in good health and CMV-seronegative.

The V gene is TRBV9, the J gene TRBJ2-1; D may be TRBD2 (7 bases). The germline V and J ends were trimmed by 2 bases and 4 bases, with 16 bases remaining between them. The germline CDR1 and CDR2 sequences are SGDLS and YYNGEE. This CDR3 is 16 amino acids long. The CDR3 nucleotides are TGTGCCAGCAGCGTTCGCGGGAGACAGGCTTACAATGAGCAGTTCTTC. Translated, it gives CASSVRGRQAYNEQFF.

The V and J genes are TRBV2 and TRBJ2-3, with a tentative D call TRBD2 (5 bases). Germline V CDR1 and CDR2: SNHLY, FYNNEI. The CDR3 runs 14 residues. V lost 3 bases, J lost 6 bases, and 13 bases lay in between. The CDR3 reads CASSDFTGSDTQYF. CDR3 DNA sequence: TGTGCCAGCAGTGATTTCACGGGGTCGGATACGCAGTATTTT.

This chain uses TRBV9 with TRBJ2-1; TRBD2 aligns across 7 bases. Trimming cost V 3 bases and J 12 bases; bases outside gene matches: 6. The CDR3 runs to 12 residues. Germline-derived CDR1 and CDR2 are SGDLS and YYNGEE. The CDR3 nucleotides are TGTGCCAGCAGCGGAGGTGCGGGAGCGCAGTTCTTC. It is translated as CASSGGAGAQFF.

V usage is TRBV13 and J usage is TRBJ1-1; TRBD1 is a possible D gene (5 bases). CDR3 size: 13 residues. From germline, CDR1 is PRHDT and CDR2 FYEKMQ (reference sequence). V lost 2 bases and J lost 5, with 9 bases in between. The CDR3 protein is CASSLTGLTEAFF. The CDR3 bases are TGTGCCAGCAGCTTAACAGGCTTAACTGAAGCTTTCTTT.

The genes are TRBV5-4 and TRBJ2-3; TRBD2 might be the D (5 bases). The germline V gene has CDR1 SGHNT and CDR2 YYREEE (reference sequence). The ends were cut back, 0 bases at V and 1 base at J, with 6 bases in the middle. The CDR3 totals 14 residues. Here the CDR3 DNA reads TGTGCCAGCAGCTTGGCGAGGGGCACAGATACGCAGTATTTT. Residues: CASSLARGTDTQYF.

V gene TRBV5-1 combines with J gene TRBJ2-1; D perhaps matches TRBD2 (7 bases). This CDR3 has 16 amino acids. V was clipped by 0 bases and J by 5 bases, with 15 bases between them. Germline CDR1 SGHRS, CDR2 YFSETQ. The CDR3 spells CASSLGWGGGNNEQFF. CDR3 in DNA: TGCGCCAGCAGCTTGGGATGGGGAGGGGGAAACAATGAGCAGTTCTTC.

The gene calls are TRBV6-1 and TRBJ2-1; D call uncertain. CDR1 MNHNS and CDR2 SASEGT come from the germline V gene. Trimming shortened V by 7 bases and J by 5 bases, and 9 bases separated the two germline ends. The length of the CDR3 is 12 residues. The CDR3 sequence: CASISADNEQFF. The DNA of the CDR3 is TGTGCCAGCATAAGCGCCGACAATGAGCAGTTCTTC.

This clone has just one count. This chain joins TRBV27 and TRBJ1-5; TRBD1 matches at 9 bases. Germline CDR1 reads MNHEY; CDR2 reads SMNVEV (reference sequence). This CDR3 is 15 amino acids long. The ends lost 5 bases at V and 6 bases at J; junction bases unmatched: 8. The CDR3 bases are TGTGCCAGCAGTCAGGACAGGGGTATGTTTCAGCCCCAGCATTTT. Residues: CASSQDRGMFQPQHF.

This clone came up once. The chain uses TRBV28 and TRBJ2-1; D is possibly TRBD2 (7 bases). V was trimmed by 5 bases and J by 9 bases, leaving 17 bases between them. Germline lookup yields CDR1 MDHEN and CDR2 SYDVKM. This CDR3 spans 14 amino acids. The CDR3 loop reads CASSPTQGGSEQFF. DNA of the CDR3: TGTGCCAGCAGTCCGACACAGGGAGGGAGTGAGCAGTTCTTC.

This clone was recorded once. The chain carries TRBV28 and TRBJ2-7, with D unclear. Trimming pared 10 bases from V and 0 bases from J, leaving 13 bases between. CDR1 and CDR2 (germline): MDHEN, SYDVKM. The CDR3 has 13 amino acids. The CDR3 nucleotides are TGTGCCACCGCCCCCCCTAGCTCCTACGAGCAGTACTTC. This gives the protein CATAPPSSYEQYF.

This clone was detected only once. The chain has TRBV2 and TRBJ1-5; 10 bases line up with TRBD1. The CDR3 is 14 residues long. The trim removed 6 bases at V and 6 bases at J, leaving 5 bases unmatched. The germline V gene has CDR1 SNHLY and CDR2 FYNNEI. The CDR3 region is CASRGTGDAQPQHF. CDR3 sequence (DNA): TGTGCCAGCAGGGGGACAGGGGATGCTCAGCCCCAGCATTTT.

The rearrangement joins TRBV5-8 to TRBJ1-2; D not resolved. The CDR3 spans 13 residues. V shed 1 base and J shed 4 bases, with 8 bases lying between them. Looked up from germline, CDR1 is SGHTS and CDR2 is YDEGEE. This CDR3 reads CASSLTDSYGYTF. The CDR3 DNA sequence: TGTGCCAGCAGCTTGACCGACTCCTATGGCTACACCTTC.

CDR3 protein: CASSSAAGESIQYF. Written as DNA, the CDR3 is TGTGCCAGCAGCTCCGCCGCGGGAGAGAGCATTCAGTACTTC. The V call is TRBV11-2, the J call TRBJ2-4, with 7 bases identical to TRBD2. The CDR3 contains 14 residues. Looked up from germline, CDR1 is SGHAT and CDR2 is FQNNGV. The trim removed 4 bases at V and 9 bases at J, leaving 9 bases unmatched.

The gene calls are TRBV19 and TRBJ1-5; 7 positions agree with TRBD1. The CDR3 is made up of 14 amino acids. Trimming cost V 6 bases and J 6 bases; bases outside gene matches: 8. Germline values: CDR1 LNHDA, CDR2 SQIVND (reference sequence). This CDR3 is CASSDPGTAQPQHF. The CDR3 nucleotides are TGTGCCAGTAGCGACCCCGGGACAGCTCAGCCCCAGCATTTT. The variable domain in full, completed from reference TRBV19 and TRBJ1-5, reads DGGITQSPKYLFRKEGQNVTLSCEQNLNHDAMYWYRQDPGQGLRLIYYSQIVNDFQKGDIAEGYSVSREKKESFPLTVTSAQKNPTAFYLCASSDPGTAQPQHFGDGTRLSIL.

The rearrangement links TRBV7-3 to TRBJ2-2; 7 positions agree with TRBD1. Germline lookup yields CDR1 SGHTA and CDR2 FQGTGA. There are 14 residues in the CDR3. Germline trimming cut 5 bases from V and 4 bases from J; bases unmatched to any gene: 4. Here the CDR3 reads CASSVNRGTGELFF. CDR3 nucleotides: TGTGCCAGCAGCGTGAACAGGGGCACCGGGGAGCTGTTTTTT.

The V and J genes are TRBV9 and TRBJ2-2; D call uncertain. Germline V gene data show CDR1 as SGDLS and CDR2 as YYNGEE. V lost 4 bases, J lost 0 bases, and 10 bases lay in between. This CDR3 comprises 15 residues. The CDR3 is CASSRATANTGELFF. In DNA form, the CDR3 reads TGTGCCAGCAGCCGCGCTACTGCGAACACCGGGGAGCTGTTTTTT.

The chain links TRBV5-4 to TRBJ1-2; 9 bases agree with TRBD1. This CDR3 comprises 14 residues. Germline CDR1 is SGHNT and CDR2 is YYREEE (reference sequence). The junction had 5 bases not matched to a gene; V was cut back by 5 bases and J by 3 bases. The DNA for the CDR3 is TGTGCCAGCAGGGGGACAGGGTACGACTATGGCTACACCTTC. Amino acids: CASRGTGYDYGYTF.

This chain connects TRBV2 to TRBJ1-3; D gene ambiguous. The germline gives CDR1 SNHLY, CDR2 FYNNEI. V lost 6 bases and J 2 bases, leaving 8 bases between the germline ends. The CDR3 length is 13 residues. Here the CDR3 reads CASRAIAGNTIYF. The CDR3 DNA reads as TGTGCCAGCAGGGCCATCGCTGGAAACACCATATATTTT.

This chain connects TRBV4-1 to TRBJ2-6; 9 bases agree with TRBD1. Germline trimming cut 0 bases from V and 0 bases from J; bases unmatched to any gene: 9. Per germline, CDR1 MGHRA and CDR2 YSYEKL. This CDR3 contains 20 residues. The CDR3 region has the DNA TGCGCCAGCAGCCAAGATCGGTTGACAGGGGGATCCTCTGGGGCCAACGTCCTGACTTTC. Amino acid sequence: CASSQDRLTGGSSGANVLTF.

The rearrangement joins TRBV21-1 to TRBJ2-7; the table gives TRBD1 as D, unverified against the DNA. TRBV21-1 is annotated as a pseudogene. This CDR3 is built from 17 residues. This CDR3 reads CASSKAFSGQGRYEQYF. For the CDR3, the DNA is TGTGCCAGCAGCAAAGCTTTTTCCGGACAGGGAAGGTACGAGCAGTACTTC.

The V and J genes are TRBV4-1 and TRBJ2-5, with TRBD2 as a possible D gene (6 bases). With 3 bases removed from V and 4 bases from J, the gap between germline ends came to 18 bases. This CDR3 is built from 16 residues. CDR1 and CDR2 (germline): MGHRA, YSYEKL. The CDR3 coding sequence is TGCGCCAGCAGCCAGAATCGGGACCCGCGGGGAGAGACCCAGTACTTC. It translates to CASSQNRDPRGETQYF.